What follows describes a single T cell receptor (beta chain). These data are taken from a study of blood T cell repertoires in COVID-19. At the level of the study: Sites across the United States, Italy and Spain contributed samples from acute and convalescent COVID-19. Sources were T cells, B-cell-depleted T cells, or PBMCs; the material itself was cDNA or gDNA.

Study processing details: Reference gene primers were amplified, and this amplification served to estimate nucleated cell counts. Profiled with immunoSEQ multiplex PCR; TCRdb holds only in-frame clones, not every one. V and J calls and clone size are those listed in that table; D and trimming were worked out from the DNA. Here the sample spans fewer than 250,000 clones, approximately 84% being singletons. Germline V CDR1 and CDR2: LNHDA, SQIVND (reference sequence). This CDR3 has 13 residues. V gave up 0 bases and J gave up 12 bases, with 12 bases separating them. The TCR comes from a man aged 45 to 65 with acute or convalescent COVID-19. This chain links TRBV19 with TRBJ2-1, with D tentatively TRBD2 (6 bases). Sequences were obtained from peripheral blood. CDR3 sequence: CASSIDPGVGQFF. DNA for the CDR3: TGTGCCAGTAGTATAGACCCGGGGGTGGGGCAGTTCTTC.